This TCR beta chain comes out of a study of blood T cell repertoires in COVID-19. Only in-frame clones appear in the TCRdb table, and some are missing; sequencing was by immunoSEQ multiplex PCR. The sample lists some 320,000 clones, 85% occurring once. Participant reports of clinical history set cohort assignment. This receptor was identified in a woman aged 25 to 39 who had been exposed to COVID-19. The sequencing sample was made of PBMCs or T cells enriched from blood (not recorded which).

The CDR3 bases are TGTGCCAGCAGTTTATTCCCCTTTGGTAGCGGGGGGCGGGAGACCCAGTACTTC. It codes for CASSLFPFGSGGRETQYF. The V gene is TRBV28, the J gene TRBJ2-5, with 10 bases fitting TRBD2. Germline V gene data show CDR1 as MDHEN and CDR2 as SYDVKM. The CDR3 loop spans 18 amino acids. V trimming: 1 base; J trimming: 5 bases; junction bases outside the gene matches: 13.